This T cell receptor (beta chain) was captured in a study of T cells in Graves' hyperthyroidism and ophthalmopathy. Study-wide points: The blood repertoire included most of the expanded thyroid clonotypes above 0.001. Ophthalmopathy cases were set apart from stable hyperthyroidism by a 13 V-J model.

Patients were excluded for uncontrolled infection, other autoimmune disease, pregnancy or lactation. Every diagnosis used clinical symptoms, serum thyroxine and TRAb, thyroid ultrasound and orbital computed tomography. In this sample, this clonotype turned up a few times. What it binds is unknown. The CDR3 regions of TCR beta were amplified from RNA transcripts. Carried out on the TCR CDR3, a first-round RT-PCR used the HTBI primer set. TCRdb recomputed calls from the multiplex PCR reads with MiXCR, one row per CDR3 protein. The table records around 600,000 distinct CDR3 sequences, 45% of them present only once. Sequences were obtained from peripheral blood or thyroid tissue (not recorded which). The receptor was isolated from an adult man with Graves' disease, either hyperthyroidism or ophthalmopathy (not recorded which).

For the CDR3, the DNA is TGTGCCAGTAGCCCCCTTCCGGGACGGGGGGTCAATCAGCCCCAGCATTTT. Its protein product is CASSPLPGRGVNQPQHF. J is TRBJ1-5 and V is TRBV19; perhaps TRBD1 as D (5 bases). Germline CDR1 LNHDA, CDR2 SQIVND (reference sequence). The length of the CDR3 is 17 residues. Trimming pared 6 bases from V and 3 bases from J, leaving 21 bases between.